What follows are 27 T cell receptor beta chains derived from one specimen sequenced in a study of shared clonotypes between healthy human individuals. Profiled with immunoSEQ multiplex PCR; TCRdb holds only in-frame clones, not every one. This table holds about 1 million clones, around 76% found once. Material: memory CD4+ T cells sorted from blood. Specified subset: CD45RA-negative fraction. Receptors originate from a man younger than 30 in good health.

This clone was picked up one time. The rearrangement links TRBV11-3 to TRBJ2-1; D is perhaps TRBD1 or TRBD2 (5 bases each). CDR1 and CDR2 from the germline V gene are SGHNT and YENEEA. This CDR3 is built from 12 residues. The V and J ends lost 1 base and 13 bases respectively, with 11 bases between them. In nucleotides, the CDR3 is TGTGCCAGCAGCTTAGGGGGACCCCCACAGTTCTTC. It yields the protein CASSLGGPPQFF.

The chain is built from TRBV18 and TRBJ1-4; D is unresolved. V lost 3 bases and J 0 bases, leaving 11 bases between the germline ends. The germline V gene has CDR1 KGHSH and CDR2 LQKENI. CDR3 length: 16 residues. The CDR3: CASSPRTGSTNEKLFF. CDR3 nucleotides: TGTGCCAGCTCACCCCGGACCGGTTCAACTAATGAAAAACTGTTTTTT.

CDR3 region: CASSQPGGGTDTQYF. The CDR3 bases are TGTGCCAGCAGCCAACCGGGGGGAGGCACAGATACGCAGTATTTT. This rearrangement joins TRBV4-2 to TRBJ2-3, with 7 bases matching TRBD2. CDR1 LGHNA and CDR2 YNFKEQ come from the germline V gene. V gave up 2 bases and J gave up 1 base; unmatched junction bases: 3. CDR3 length equals 15 residues.

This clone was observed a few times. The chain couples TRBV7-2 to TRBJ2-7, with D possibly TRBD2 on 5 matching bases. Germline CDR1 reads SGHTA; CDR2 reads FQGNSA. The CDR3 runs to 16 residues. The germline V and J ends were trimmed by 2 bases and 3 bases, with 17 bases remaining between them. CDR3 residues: CASSLHAGGLYYEQYF. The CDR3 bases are TGTGCCAGCAGCTTACACGCTGGCGGGCTTTACTACGAGCAGTACTTC.

The CDR3 spells CASRERERTGELFF. The DNA of the CDR3 is TGCGCCAGCAGGGAGCGGGAGAGGACCGGGGAGCTGTTTTTT. The chain couples TRBV10-2 to TRBJ2-2, with 8 bases fitting TRBD2. The length of the CDR3 is 14 residues. V gave up 6 bases and J gave up 5 bases; unmatched junction bases: 5. Germline V gene lookup returns CDR1 WSHSY and CDR2 SAAADI.

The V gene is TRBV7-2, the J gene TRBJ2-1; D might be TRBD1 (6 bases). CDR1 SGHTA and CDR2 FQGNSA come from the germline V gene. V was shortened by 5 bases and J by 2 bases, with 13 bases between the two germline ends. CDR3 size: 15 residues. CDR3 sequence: CASSEQGHTYNEQFF. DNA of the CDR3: TGTGCCAGCAGCGAACAGGGTCATACCTACAATGAGCAGTTCTTC.

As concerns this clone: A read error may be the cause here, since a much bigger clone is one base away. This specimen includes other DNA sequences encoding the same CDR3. The CDR3, as DNA: TGTGCCAGCAGCTTAGGGAGGAACACTGAAGCTTTCTTT. This sequence encodes CASSLGRNTEAFF. This rearrangement joins TRBV7-2 to TRBJ1-1; D not certain. The CDR3 has 13 amino acids. V gave up 1 base and J gave up 1 base, with 4 bases separating them. The germline gives CDR1 SGHTA, CDR2 FQGNSA.

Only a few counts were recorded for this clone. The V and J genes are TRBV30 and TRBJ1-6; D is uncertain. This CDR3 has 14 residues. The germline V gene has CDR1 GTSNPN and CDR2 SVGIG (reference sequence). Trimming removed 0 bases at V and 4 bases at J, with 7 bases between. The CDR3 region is CAWSVPSYNSPLHF. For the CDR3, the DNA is TGTGCCTGGAGTGTCCCCAGTTATAATTCACCCCTCCACTTT.

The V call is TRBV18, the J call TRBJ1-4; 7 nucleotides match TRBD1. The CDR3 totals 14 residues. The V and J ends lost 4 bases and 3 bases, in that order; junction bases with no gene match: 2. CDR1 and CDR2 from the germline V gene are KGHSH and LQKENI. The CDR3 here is CASSQGQPNEKLFF. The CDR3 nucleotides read TGTGCCAGCTCACAGGGACAGCCTAATGAAAAACTGTTTTTT.

The CDR3 loop reads CSATGALDMNEQFF. Written as DNA, the CDR3 is TGCAGCGCAACCGGGGCATTGGATATGAATGAGCAGTTCTTC. The V call is TRBV29-1, the J call TRBJ2-1; D tentatively reads TRBD1 or TRBD2 (5 bases each). The CDR3 is made up of 14 amino acids. Trimming left V 7 bases short and J 7 bases short, with 20 bases between. CDR1 is SQVTM and CDR2 is ANQGSEA in the germline V gene.

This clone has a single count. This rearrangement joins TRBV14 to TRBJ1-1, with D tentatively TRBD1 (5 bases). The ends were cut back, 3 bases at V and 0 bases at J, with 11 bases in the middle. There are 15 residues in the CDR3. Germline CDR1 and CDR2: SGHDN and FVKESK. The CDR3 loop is CASSHLRVMNTEAFF. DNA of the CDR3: TGTGCCAGCAGCCACCTCAGGGTTATGAACACTGAAGCTTTCTTT.

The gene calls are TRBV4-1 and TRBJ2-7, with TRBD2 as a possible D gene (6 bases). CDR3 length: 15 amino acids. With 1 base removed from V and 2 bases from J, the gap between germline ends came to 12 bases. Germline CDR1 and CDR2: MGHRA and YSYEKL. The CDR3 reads CASSQAVAEAYEQYF. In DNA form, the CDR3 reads TGCGCCAGCAGCCAAGCCGTAGCGGAAGCCTACGAGCAGTACTTC.

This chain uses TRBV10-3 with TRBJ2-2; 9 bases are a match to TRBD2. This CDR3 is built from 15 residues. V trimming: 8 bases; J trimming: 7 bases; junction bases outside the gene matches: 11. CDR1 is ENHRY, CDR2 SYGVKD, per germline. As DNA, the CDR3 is TGTGCCATCGGGAGGGGGACTAGCCGCGACGGGGAGCTGTTTTTT. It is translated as CAIGRGTSRDGELFF.

The CDR3 nucleotides read TGTGCCAGCAGGGGAGCGGGACAGAGCTACGAGCAGTACTTC. Translation: CASRGAGQSYEQYF. The V gene is TRBV6-5, the J gene TRBJ2-7; possibly TRBD1 or TRBD2 for D (7 bases each). CDR1 is MNHEY and CDR2 is SVGAGI in the germline V gene. Deletions cut 6 bases from V and 3 bases from J, with 15 bases between. This CDR3 spans 14 amino acids.

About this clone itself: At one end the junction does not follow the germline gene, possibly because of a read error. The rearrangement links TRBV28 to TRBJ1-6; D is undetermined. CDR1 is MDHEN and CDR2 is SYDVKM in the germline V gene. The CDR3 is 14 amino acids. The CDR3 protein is CASRLSLDNSPLHF. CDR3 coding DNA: TGTGCCAGCAGATTATCCCTAGATAATTCACCCCTCCACTTT.

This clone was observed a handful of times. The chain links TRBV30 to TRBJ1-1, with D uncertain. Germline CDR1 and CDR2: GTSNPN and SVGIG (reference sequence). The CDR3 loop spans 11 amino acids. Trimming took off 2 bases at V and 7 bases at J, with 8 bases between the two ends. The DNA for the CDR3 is TGTGCCTGGAGTCCCGACCGTGAAGCTTTCTTT. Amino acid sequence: CAWSPDREAFF.

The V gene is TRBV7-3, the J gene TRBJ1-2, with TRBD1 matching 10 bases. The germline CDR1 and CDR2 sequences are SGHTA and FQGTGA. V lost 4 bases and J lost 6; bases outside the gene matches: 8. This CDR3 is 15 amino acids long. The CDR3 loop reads CASSSGTGDQHGYTF. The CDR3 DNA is TGTGCCAGCAGCTCCGGGACAGGGGACCAACATGGCTACACCTTC.

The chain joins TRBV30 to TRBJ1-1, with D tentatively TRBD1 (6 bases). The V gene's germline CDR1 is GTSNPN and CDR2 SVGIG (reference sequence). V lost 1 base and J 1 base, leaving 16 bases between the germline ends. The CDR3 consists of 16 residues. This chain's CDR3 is CAWSGSTGRGNTEAFF. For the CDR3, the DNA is TGTGCCTGGAGTGGGTCTACAGGGAGAGGGAACACTGAAGCTTTCTTT.

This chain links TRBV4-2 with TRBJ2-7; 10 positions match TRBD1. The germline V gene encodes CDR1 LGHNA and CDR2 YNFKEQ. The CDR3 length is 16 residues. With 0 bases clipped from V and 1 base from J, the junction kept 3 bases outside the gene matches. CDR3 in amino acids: CASSQDGTGASYEQYF. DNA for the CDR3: TGTGCCAGCAGCCAAGATGGGACAGGGGCGTCCTACGAGCAGTACTTC.

CDR3: CSVDPQIRGGTEAFF. The CDR3 DNA follows: TGCAGCGTTGACCCACAGATACGGGGAGGCACTGAAGCTTTCTTT. The chain carries TRBV29-1 and TRBJ1-1, with D unclear. V lost 3 bases, J lost 4 bases, and 18 bases lay in between. The CDR3 consists of 15 residues. CDR1 is SQVTM and CDR2 is ANQGSEA in the germline V gene.

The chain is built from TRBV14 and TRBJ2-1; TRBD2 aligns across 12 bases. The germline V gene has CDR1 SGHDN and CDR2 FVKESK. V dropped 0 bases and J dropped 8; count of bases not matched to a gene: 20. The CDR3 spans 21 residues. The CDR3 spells CASSQDLGRLAGAYEKDEQFF. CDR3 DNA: TGTGCCAGCAGCCAAGATCTGGGGAGACTAGCGGGGGCTTATGAGAAGGATGAGCAGTTCTTC.

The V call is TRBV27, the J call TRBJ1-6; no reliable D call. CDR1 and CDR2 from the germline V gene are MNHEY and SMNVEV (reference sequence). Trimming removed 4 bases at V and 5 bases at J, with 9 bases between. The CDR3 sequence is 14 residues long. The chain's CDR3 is CASSSSLDNSPLHF. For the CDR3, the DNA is TGTGCCAGCAGTTCATCGTTGGATAATTCACCCCTCCACTTT.

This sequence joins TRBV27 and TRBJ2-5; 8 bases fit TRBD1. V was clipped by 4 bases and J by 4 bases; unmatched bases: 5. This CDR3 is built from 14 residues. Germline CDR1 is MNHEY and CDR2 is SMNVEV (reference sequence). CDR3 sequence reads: CASSSRTGIETQYF. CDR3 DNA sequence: TGTGCCAGCAGTTCCCGGACAGGGATAGAGACCCAGTACTTC.

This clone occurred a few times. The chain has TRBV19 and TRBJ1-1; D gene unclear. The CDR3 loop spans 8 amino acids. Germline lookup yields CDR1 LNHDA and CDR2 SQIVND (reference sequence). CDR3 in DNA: TGTCAGGACACTGAAGCTTTCTTT. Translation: CQDTEAFF.

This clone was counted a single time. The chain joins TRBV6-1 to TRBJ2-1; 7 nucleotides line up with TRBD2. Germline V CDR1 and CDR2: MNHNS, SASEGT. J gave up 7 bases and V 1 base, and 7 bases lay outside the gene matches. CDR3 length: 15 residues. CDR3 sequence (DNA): TGTGCCAGCAGTGAAGTAGGCGGGGGAGGGAATGAGCAGTTCTTC. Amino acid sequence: CASSEVGGGGNEQFF.

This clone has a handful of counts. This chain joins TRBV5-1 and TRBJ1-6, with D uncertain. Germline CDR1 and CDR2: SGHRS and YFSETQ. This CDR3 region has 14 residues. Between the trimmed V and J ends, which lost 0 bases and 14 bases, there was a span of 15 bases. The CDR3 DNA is TGCGCCAGCAGCTTGGACCAGGCCACTTCGGCCCTCCACTTT. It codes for CASSLDQATSALHF.

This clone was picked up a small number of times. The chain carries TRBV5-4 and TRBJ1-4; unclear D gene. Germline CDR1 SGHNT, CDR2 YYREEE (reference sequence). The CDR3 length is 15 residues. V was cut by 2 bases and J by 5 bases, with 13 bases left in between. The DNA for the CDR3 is TGTGCCAGCAGCTTCAAAGGGCCTACCAATGAAAAACTGTTTTTT. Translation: CASSFKGPTNEKLFF.